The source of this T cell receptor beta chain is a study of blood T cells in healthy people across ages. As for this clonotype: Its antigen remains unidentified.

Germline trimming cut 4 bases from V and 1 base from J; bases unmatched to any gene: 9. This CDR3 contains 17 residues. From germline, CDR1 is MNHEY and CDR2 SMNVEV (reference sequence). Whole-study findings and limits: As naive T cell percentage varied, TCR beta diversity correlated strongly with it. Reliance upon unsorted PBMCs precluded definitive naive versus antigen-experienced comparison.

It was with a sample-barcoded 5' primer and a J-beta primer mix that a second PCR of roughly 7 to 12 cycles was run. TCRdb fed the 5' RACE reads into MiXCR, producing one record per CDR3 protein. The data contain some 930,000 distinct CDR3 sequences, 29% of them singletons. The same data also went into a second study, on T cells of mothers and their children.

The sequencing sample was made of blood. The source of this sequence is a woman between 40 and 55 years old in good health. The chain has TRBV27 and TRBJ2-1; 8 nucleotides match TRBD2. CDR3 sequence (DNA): TGTGCCAGCAGTTCCCCGGGGGGGGGTAGGTCCTACAATGAGCAGTTCTTC. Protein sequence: CASSSPGGGRSYNEQFF.